This TCR beta chain was found in a study of T cell changes during pregnancy in multiple sclerosis. Clones were read by immunoSEQ multiplex PCR, and TCRdb kept only the in-frame ones, dropping some. Of some 43,000 clones listed, 90% to 95% are singletons. Unmatched junction bases numbered 1, after V lost 5 bases and J lost 4 bases. The CDR3 spans 13 residues. Per germline, CDR1 WSHSY and CDR2 SAAADI. The source of this sequence is a female donor with multiple sclerosis, enrolled in a pregnancy study. The starting material was CD8+ T cells from peripheral blood mononuclear cells, obtained in the third trimester of pregnancy. This chain joins TRBV10-2 and TRBJ2-1; 8 bases align to TRBD1. The CDR3 bases are TGCGCCAGCAGTACAGGGGGATACAATGAGCAGTTCTTC. Protein sequence: CASSTGGYNEQFF.